This T cell receptor (beta chain) was retrieved from a study of technical replicates of blood from a handful of donors. The V and J ends lost 7 bases and 5 bases, in that order; junction bases with no gene match: 13. The CDR3 spans 15 residues. Germline V gene data show CDR1 as MNHEY and CDR2 as SVGAGI. TCRdb keeps only in-frame clones here, not all; method: immunoSEQ multiplex PCR. This table has tens of thousands of clones, roughly 94% appearing once. This clone came up once. The chain recombines TRBV6-5 with TRBJ1-1, with 7 bases identical to TRBD1. The TCR originated in a human donor in good health. The sequenced material came from T cells isolated from PBMCs. CDR3 sequence: CASTRTTGDPTEAFF. DNA for the CDR3: TGTGCCAGCACTCGAACAACAGGGGACCCGACTGAAGCTTTCTTT.